These 28 T cell receptor beta chains originate from one sample sequenced in a study of T cell responses to AZD1222 COVID-19 vaccine. Method: immunoSEQ multiplex PCR; TCRdb's copy keeps in-frame clones and lacks some. The data contain 100,000 to 150,000 clones, roughly 88% of them singletons. The sequencing used peripheral blood, collected on day 0 of MenACWY control vaccination. The receptors stem from an adult in good health.

This clone has just one count. The chain is built from TRBV4-2 and TRBJ1-2; possibly TRBD1 for D (5 bases). Germline V CDR1 and CDR2: LGHNA, YNFKEQ. Trimming removed 2 bases at V and 4 bases at J, with 11 bases between. This CDR3 is built from 14 residues. The CDR3 reads CASSQLTASYGYTF. CDR3 nucleotides: TGTGCCAGCAGCCAACTGACAGCTAGCTATGGCTACACCTTC.

The chain carries TRBV19 and TRBJ2-1, with 14 positions matching TRBD2. Per the germline V gene, CDR1 is LNHDA and CDR2 is SQIVND (reference sequence). The CDR3 has 18 amino acids. With 1 base clipped from V and 2 bases from J, the junction kept 4 bases outside the gene matches. CDR3 sequence: CASSIGGLAGEPYNEQFF. The CDR3, as DNA: TGTGCCAGTAGTATAGGGGGACTAGCGGGAGAACCCTACAATGAGCAGTTCTTC.

The rearrangement uses TRBV4-2 and TRBJ2-3; D possibly corresponds to TRBD2 (6 bases). Germline V gene lookup returns CDR1 LGHNA and CDR2 YNFKEQ. V lost 1 base and J 1 base, leaving 9 bases between the germline ends. The CDR3 runs to 15 residues. The CDR3 sequence: CASSQAKRGTDTQYF. CDR3 in DNA: TGTGCCAGCAGCCAAGCGAAGCGGGGCACAGATACGCAGTATTTT.

This chain uses TRBV19 with TRBJ2-1, with a possible D match to TRBD2 (5 bases). Germline CDR1 LNHDA, CDR2 SQIVND (reference sequence). Trimming pared 5 bases from V and 4 bases from J, leaving 6 bases between. The CDR3 loop spans 12 amino acids. CDR3 protein: CASSRDYNEQFF. In nucleotides, the CDR3 is TGTGCCAGTAGTCGGGATTACAATGAGCAGTTCTTC.

The chain carries TRBV4-1 and TRBJ2-7; 16 nucleotides match TRBD2. The CDR3 has 20 amino acids. V was clipped by 1 base and J by 1 base; unmatched bases: 10. Per germline, CDR1 MGHRA and CDR2 YSYEKL. The CDR3 bases are TGCGCCAGCAGCCAAGCCCAGGGACTAGCGGGAGGGATAGGGTCCTACGAGCAGTACTTC. Protein: CASSQAQGLAGGIGSYEQYF.

This rearrangement joins TRBV6-5 to TRBJ1-6; the D is unclear. The CDR3 runs to 14 residues. The ends were cut back, 2 bases at V and 5 bases at J, with 7 bases in the middle. Germline V lookup: CDR1 MNHEY, CDR2 SVGAGI. The CDR3 sequence: CASSYGQHNSPLHF. In DNA, the CDR3 is TGTGCCAGCAGTTACGGGCAGCATAATTCACCCCTCCACTTT.

The gene calls are TRBV28 and TRBJ1-3, with TRBD1 identical over 7 bases. The ends lost 4 bases at V and 13 bases at J; junction bases unmatched: 7. The CDR3 runs 12 residues. Germline CDR1 and CDR2: MDHEN and SYDVKM. The CDR3 reads CASSYTGALIYF. The CDR3 DNA follows: TGTGCCAGCAGTTATACAGGGGCACTGATATATTTT.

The J gene is TRBJ2-3, the V gene TRBV5-1, with 9 bases aligning to TRBD2. Losses at the gene ends were 6 bases for V and 0 bases for J; bases not matched to a gene: 11. The CDR3 runs to 17 residues. Germline-derived CDR1 and CDR2 are SGHRS and YFSETQ. The CDR3 loop reads CASNVGPSGTSTDTQYF. CDR3 nucleotide sequence: TGCGCCAGCAACGTAGGGCCTAGCGGGACTAGCACAGATACGCAGTATTTT.

The genes are TRBV28 and TRBJ2-1; 7 bases are a match to TRBD2. CDR3 size: 15 residues. With V trimmed by 5 bases and J by 15 bases, 19 bases remained unmatched. Looked up from germline, CDR1 is MDHEN and CDR2 is SYDVKM. CDR3 nucleotides: TGTGCCAGCAGTGGGGCTTCGAGCGGGGCCCTCCGTATGTTCTTC. Its translation: CASSGASSGALRMFF. Complete variable domain (other parts from reference TRBV28 and TRBJ2-1): DVKVTQSSRYLVKRTGEKVFLECVQDMDHENMFWYRQDPGLGLRLIYFSYDVKMKEKGDIPEGYSVSREKKERFSLILESASTNQTSMYLCASSGASSGALRMFFGPGTRLTVL.

The CDR3 protein is CASTPGTMGTEAFF. As DNA, the CDR3 is TGCGCCAGCACACCCGGGACAATGGGCACTGAAGCTTTCTTT. This chain connects TRBV10-1 to TRBJ1-1; a possible D gene is TRBD1 (6 bases). The ends were cut back, 7 bases at V and 4 bases at J, with 16 bases in the middle. CDR3 length: 14 amino acids. Germline CDR1 is WNHNN and CDR2 is SYGVQD (reference sequence).

V gene TRBV7-2 combines with J gene TRBJ2-1, with D perhaps matching TRBD1 (6 bases). This CDR3 is 14 amino acids long. With 4 bases removed from V and 2 bases from J, the gap between germline ends came to 9 bases. Germline CDR1 SGHTA, CDR2 FQGNSA. The CDR3 here is CASSSRGPYNEQFF. The DNA for the CDR3 is TGTGCCAGCAGCTCCAGGGGACCCTACAATGAGCAGTTCTTC.

This clone was detected only once. The chain has TRBV5-1 and TRBJ2-1; TRBD1 might be the D (5 bases). The CDR3 sequence is 13 residues long. Trimming cost V 4 bases and J 8 bases, with 13 bases left between them. From germline, CDR1 is SGHRS and CDR2 YFSETQ. The CDR3 is CASSPHQGYEQFF. CDR3 nucleotide sequence: TGCGCCAGCAGCCCACACCAGGGATATGAGCAGTTCTTC.

The chain joins TRBV18 to TRBJ2-5; 9 bases align to TRBD1. With V trimmed by 0 bases and J by 4 bases, 0 bases remained unmatched. Germline CDR1 and CDR2: KGHSH and LQKENI. This CDR3 contains 14 residues. This CDR3 is CASSPPGQGETQYF. For the CDR3, the DNA is TGTGCCAGCTCACCACCGGGACAGGGAGAGACCCAGTACTTC. Full variable domain (missing parts from reference TRBV18 and TRBJ2-5): NAGVMQNPRHLVRRRGQEARLRCSPMKGHSHVYWYRQLPEEGLKFMVYLQKENIIDESGMPKERFSAEFPKEGPSILRIQQVVRGDSAAYFCASSPPGQGETQYFGPGTRLLVL.

The rearrangement links TRBV28 to TRBJ1-5; no reliable D call. Germline V gene lookup returns CDR1 MDHEN and CDR2 SYDVKM. Deletions cut 1 base from V and 5 bases from J, with 3 bases between. The CDR3 is made up of 12 amino acids. The CDR3 nucleotides are TGTGCCAGCAGTTTATCAGATCAGCCCCAGCATTTT. This codes for CASSLSDQPQHF.

V is TRBV27 and J is TRBJ1-5; D not resolved. The CDR3 consists of 14 residues. V was shortened by 5 bases and J by 6 bases, with 14 bases between the two germline ends. Germline values: CDR1 MNHEY, CDR2 SMNVEV (reference sequence). This CDR3 is CASSNQGWGQPQHF. CDR3 DNA sequence: TGTGCCAGCAGTAACCAAGGATGGGGTCAGCCCCAGCATTTT.

The table lists this clone with a count of one. This rearrangement joins TRBV19 to TRBJ2-1; 8 bases map to TRBD2. Germline values: CDR1 LNHDA, CDR2 SQIVND (reference sequence). The CDR3 contains 14 residues. J was trimmed by 3 bases and V by 4 bases; bases with no gene match: 2. CDR3 DNA: TGTGCCAGTAGTAACCGGGAGGGCTACAATGAGCAGTTCTTC. Its translation: CASSNREGYNEQFF.

The chain recombines TRBV27 with TRBJ2-5; D gene uncertain. The CDR3 is 15 amino acids. V dropped 0 bases and J dropped 0 bases, with 8 bases sitting between them. Germline lookup yields CDR1 MNHEY and CDR2 SMNVEV (reference sequence). Written as DNA, the CDR3 is TGTGCCAGCAGTTTATCGGGCTCGAACCAAGAGACCCAGTACTTC. Residues: CASSLSGSNQETQYF.

The rearrangement uses TRBV28 and TRBJ2-1; 8 positions match TRBD2. V was clipped by 7 bases and J by 10 bases; unmatched bases: 12. The CDR3 totals 14 residues. Germline CDR1 MDHEN, CDR2 SYDVKM. CDR3 nucleotide sequence: TGTGCCAGCAAGGCGAGCGGGAGCCCCAGGGAGCAGTTCTTC. Protein product: CASKASGSPREQFF.

The V call is TRBV6-5, the J call TRBJ2-5; D unclear. Germline V gives CDR1 MNHEY, CDR2 SVGAGI. V was trimmed by 2 bases and J by 2 bases, leaving 0 bases between them. The CDR3 loop spans 11 amino acids. CDR3 amino acids: CASSYQETQYF. As DNA, the CDR3 is TGTGCCAGCAGTTACCAAGAGACCCAGTACTTC.

This sequence joins TRBV29-1 and TRBJ1-2; D not certain. Trimming cost V 5 bases and J 2 bases, with 18 bases left between them. Germline CDR1 is SQVTM and CDR2 is ANQGSEA. The CDR3 length is 15 residues. CDR3 nucleotides: TGCAGCGTTAATATCGTGACACCGAACAACTATGGCTACACCTTC. It encodes CSVNIVTPNNYGYTF. The whole variable domain, remainder taken from reference TRBV29-1 and TRBJ1-2, is SAVISQKPSRDICQRGTSLTIQCQVDSQVTMMFWYRQQPGQSLTLIATANQGSEATYESGFVIDKFPISRPNLTFSTLTVSNMSPEDSSIYLCSVNIVTPNNYGYTFGSGTRLTVV.

The chain couples TRBV18 to TRBJ2-5, with 7 bases fitting TRBD2. Germline-derived CDR1 and CDR2 are KGHSH and LQKENI. Unmatched junction bases numbered 3, after V lost 3 bases and J lost 2 bases. This CDR3 has 14 residues. CDR3 DNA: TGTGCCAGCTCACCCAGACTAGCTCAAGAGACCCAGTACTTC. This codes for CASSPRLAQETQYF.

The chain carries TRBV18 and TRBJ2-2; 7 bases align to TRBD1. Germline CDR1 KGHSH, CDR2 LQKENI. There are 13 residues in the CDR3. V lost 3 bases, J lost 6 bases, and 1 base stayed unmatched. CDR3 amino acids: CASSPTGSGELFF. CDR3 nucleotide sequence: TGTGCCAGCTCACCGACAGGGTCCGGGGAGCTGTTTTTT.

The chain couples TRBV29-1 to TRBJ1-2; no clear D. Germline loops: CDR1 SQVTM, CDR2 ANQGSEA. The V end was cut by 1 base, the J end by 5 bases, with 8 bases between. The CDR3 runs to 12 residues. The CDR3 sequence: CSVEGDRYGYTF. The DNA of the CDR3 is TGCAGCGTTGAAGGCGATCGGTATGGCTACACCTTC.

The chain is built from TRBV2 and TRBJ1-6; D is undetermined. With 5 bases removed from V and 7 bases from J, the gap between germline ends came to 12 bases. Looked up from germline, CDR1 is SNHLY and CDR2 is FYNNEI. This CDR3 has 14 amino acids. This CDR3 reads CASSREAPNSPLHF. Written as DNA, the CDR3 is TGTGCCAGCAGTCGCGAGGCGCCGAATTCACCCCTCCACTTT.

This rearrangement joins TRBV4-1 to TRBJ2-3; TRBD1 agrees at 11 bases. The trim removed 1 base at V and 5 bases at J, leaving 11 bases unmatched. The CDR3 extends over 18 amino acids. Germline CDR1 reads MGHRA; CDR2 reads YSYEKL. CDR3 loop: CASSQVMVLGTGGDTQYF. CDR3 nucleotide sequence: TGCGCCAGCAGCCAAGTAATGGTACTTGGGACAGGGGGAGATACGCAGTATTTT.

The chain has TRBV4-3 and TRBJ1-2; D gene uncertain. With 0 bases removed from V and 6 bases from J, the gap between germline ends came to 14 bases. CDR3 length: 15 residues. The germline V gene has CDR1 LGHNA and CDR2 YSLEER. The DNA of the CDR3 is TGCGCCAGCAGCCAAGATATGGCGAAAGCGGATGGCTACACCTTC. Translation: CASSQDMAKADGYTF.

On this clone itself: The same CDR3 is also encoded by other DNA sequences in this sample. V usage is TRBV6-2 or TRBV6-3 and J usage is TRBJ1-1; D gene ambiguous. Germline assignment: CDR1 MNHEY and CDR2 SVGEGT. The CDR3 covers 12 residues. V lost 0 bases and J 3 bases, leaving 2 bases between the germline ends. In nucleotides, the CDR3 is TGTGCCAGCAGTTACTCGCACACTGAAGCTTTCTTT. Translation gives CASSYSHTEAFF.

V usage is TRBV27 and J usage is TRBJ1-5, with TRBD1 identical over 9 bases. The CDR3 contains 15 residues. V gave up 2 bases and J gave up 3 bases; unmatched junction bases: 2. CDR1 and CDR2 (germline): MNHEY, SMNVEV (reference sequence). CDR3 amino acids: CASSLGTGNNQPQHF. CDR3 nucleotide sequence: TGTGCCAGCAGTTTAGGGACAGGGAACAATCAGCCCCAGCATTTT.